The sequence of this T cell receptor (beta chain) was determined in a study of tumor and adjacent non-tumor tissue in lung cancer. General study points: Shorter survival was associated with higher TCR diversity in tumors.

TCRbeta libraries were built with three rounds of nested PCR, modified from ARM-PCR. TCRdb passed the multiplex PCR reads through MiXCR, listing each CDR3 protein once. The table shows some 90,000 distinct CDR3 sequences, with about three fifths occurring only once. No cell sorting was done before RNA was extracted from the tissue. V lost 4 bases and J lost 3, with 3 bases in between. CDR1 and CDR2 (germline): SEHNR, FQNEAQ (reference sequence). This CDR3 region has 11 residues. This clonotype was counted many times. Its antigen is currently unknown. The receptor comes from a man aged 70 or older with non-small cell lung cancer. This chain joins TRBV7-9 and TRBJ2-5; D is undetermined. Sequenced input: lung tumor tissue. This CDR3 reads CASSSKETQYF. CDR3 nucleotides: TGTGCCAGCAGCTCCAAAGAGACCCAGTACTTC.